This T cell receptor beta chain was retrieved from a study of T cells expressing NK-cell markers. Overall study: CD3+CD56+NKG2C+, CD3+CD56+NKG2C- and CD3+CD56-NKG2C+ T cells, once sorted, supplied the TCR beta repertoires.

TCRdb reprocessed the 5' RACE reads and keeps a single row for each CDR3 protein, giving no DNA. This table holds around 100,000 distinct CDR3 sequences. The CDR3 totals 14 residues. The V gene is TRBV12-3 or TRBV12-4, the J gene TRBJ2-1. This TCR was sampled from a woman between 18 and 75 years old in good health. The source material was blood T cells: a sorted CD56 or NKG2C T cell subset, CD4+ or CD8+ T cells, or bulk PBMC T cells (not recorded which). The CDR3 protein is CASTWLNPLDEQFF.